The next 3 T cell receptor beta chains were all read from a single sample in a study of T cell changes during pregnancy in multiple sclerosis. TCRdb's copy holds only in-frame clones and misses some; the assay was immunoSEQ multiplex PCR. The sample includes around 46,000 clones, roughly nine tenths of them seen just once. This specimen consisted of CD8+ T cells from peripheral blood mononuclear cells, obtained in the second trimester of pregnancy. These TCRs come from a female donor with multiple sclerosis, enrolled in a pregnancy study.

The genes are TRBV19 and TRBJ1-3, with 8 bases fitting TRBD1. Trimming took 11 bases from V and 4 from J; bases not matched to a gene: 10. This CDR3 has 14 amino acids. CDR1 is LNHDA and CDR2 is SQIVND in the germline V gene (reference sequence). The chain's CDR3 is CASQVRGQGNTIYF. Written as DNA, the CDR3 is TGTGCCTCCCAGGTCAGGGGGCAAGGAAACACCATATATTTT.

The genes are TRBV13 and TRBJ1-2; possibly TRBD1 for D (6 bases). V lost 4 bases, J lost 8 bases, and 20 bases lay in between. The CDR3 has 15 amino acids. Germline CDR1 and CDR2: PRHDT and FYEKMQ (reference sequence). The CDR3 loop reads CASSSSVPGVEGYTF. The CDR3 DNA reads TGTGCCAGCAGCTCAAGCGTCCCAGGGGTGGAGGGCTACACCTTC.

The gene calls are TRBV25-1 and TRBJ2-5, with 7 nucleotides matching TRBD1. The trim removed 6 bases at V and 3 bases at J, leaving 4 bases unmatched. CDR1 is MGHDK, CDR2 SYGVNS, per germline. The CDR3 is 13 amino acids. Here the CDR3 DNA reads TGTGCCAGCAGCCCCGGGACAGAAGAGACCCAGTACTTC. Translating it yields CASSPGTEETQYF.